The next 14 T cell receptor beta chains were all read from a single sample in a study of tumor-infiltrating lymphocytes in glioblastoma multiforme. Multiple V-beta primers and a C-beta primer amplified TCRB from RNA. TCRdb re-derived calls from the multiplex PCR reads in MiXCR, one entry per CDR3 protein. The data hold around 33,000 distinct CDR3 sequences, with around 60% observed a single time. Sequenced material: brain tumor tissue. The receptors here all came from a male donor with glioblastoma.

Points on this clonotype: The missing conserved phenylalanine or tryptophan at the end of this CDR3 makes a read error likely. The CDR3 nucleotides read TGCAGTGCTAGGATGGGACACGGTAATGAAAAACTGTTTTAT. It yields the protein CSARMGHGNEKLFY. This chain connects TRBV20-1 to TRBJ1-4, with D perhaps TRBD1 (6 bases). V was pared by 3 bases and J by 4 bases, with 12 bases between. The germline gives CDR1 DFQATT, CDR2 SNEGSKA (reference sequence). The CDR3 has 14 residues.

At least ten counts were recorded for this clonotype. The chain recombines TRBV28 with TRBJ1-2; D not resolved. Deletions cut 6 bases from V and 0 bases from J, with 5 bases between. CDR3 length: 12 residues. Germline CDR1 and CDR2: MDHEN and SYDVKM. The CDR3 spells CASRQSNYGYTF. DNA of the CDR3: TGTGCCAGCAGACAGTCTAACTATGGCTACACCTTC.

As for this clonotype: A much larger clone is a single base away; this may be a read error. The gene calls are TRBV5-1 and TRBJ1-6; D is uncertain. This CDR3 is built from 18 residues. Germline V gene sequence: CDR1 SGHRS, CDR2 YFSETQ. Deletions cut 3 bases from V and 0 bases from J, with 16 bases between. Written as DNA, the CDR3 is TGCGCCAGCAGCTACTTCAGACATGGCAGCTCCTATAATTCACCCCTCCACTTT. This encodes CASSYFRHGSSYNSPLHF.

This chain joins TRBV5-4 and TRBJ2-4, with D unresolved. The ends were cut back, 2 bases at V and 5 bases at J, with 11 bases in the middle. The germline gives CDR1 SGHNT, CDR2 YYREEE (reference sequence). The CDR3 consists of 14 residues. CDR3 loop: CASSFWACENIQYF. The CDR3 nucleotides are TGTGCCAGCAGCTTTTGGGCGTGCGAAAACATTCAGTACTTC.

The sample holds many counts of this clonotype. J is TRBJ2-3 and V is TRBV20-1; D ambiguous. The ends were cut back, 4 bases at V and 0 bases at J, with 17 bases in the middle. The CDR3 is 16 amino acids. The germline gives CDR1 DFQATT, CDR2 SNEGSKA (reference sequence). This chain's CDR3 is CSAMSPNSASTDTQYF. DNA of the CDR3: TGCAGTGCTATGTCCCCCAACAGCGCCAGCACAGATACGCAGTATTTT.

This clonotype was picked up many times. The chain carries TRBV5-5 and TRBJ1-3; unclear D gene. The germline CDR1 and CDR2 sequences are SGHKS and YYEKEE (reference sequence). The CDR3 runs to 13 residues. V was trimmed by 4 bases and J by 10 bases, leaving 15 bases between them. CDR3 DNA sequence: TGTGCCAGCAGCGCGAATGGCGGAGGAACCATATATTTT. As protein: CASSANGGGTIYF.

As to this clonotype: A much larger clone lies a single base off, so this may be a read error. This chain links TRBV7-9 with TRBJ1-6; 12 bases map to TRBD1. This CDR3 is built from 19 residues. The germline V gene encodes CDR1 SEHNR and CDR2 FQNEAQ (reference sequence). CDR3 nucleotide sequence: TGTGCCAACAGCTTCGGGACAGGGGGCGAAAGATGGGTGAATTCACCCCTCCACTTT. This sequence encodes CANSFGTGGERWVNSPLHF.

Details on this clonotype: A single base separates this from a much larger clone, so it may be a read error. This chain uses TRBV7-9 with TRBJ1-5, with D unresolved. The V end lost 5 bases, the J end lost 5 bases, and 13 bases lay between the germline ends. The germline gives CDR1 SEHNR, CDR2 FQNEAQ (reference sequence). CDR3 size: 14 residues. The CDR3 region is CASSTGRMDQPQHF. The CDR3 region has the DNA TGTGCCAGCAGCACTGGGCGAATGGATCAGCCCCAGCATTTT.

A remark on this clonotype: This may stem from a read error, because a much larger clone lies one nucleotide away. The J gene is TRBJ2-1, the V gene TRBV28, with 7 bases identical to TRBD2. Per germline, CDR1 MDHEN and CDR2 SYDVKM. The CDR3 is made up of 15 amino acids. The CDR3 DNA reads TGTGCCAGCAGTTTTGCGGGAGTGAACTACAATGAGCAGTCCTTC. This sequence encodes CASSFAGVNYNEQSF.

Details on this clonotype: This may arise from a read error, as a much more abundant clone is one base away. The genes are TRBV7-9 and TRBJ2-3, with D hard to call. The V gene's germline CDR1 is SEHNR and CDR2 FQNEAQ (reference sequence). This CDR3 spans 13 amino acids. CDR3 in DNA: TGTGCCAGCAGCTTTTTCGACACATATACGCAGTATTTT. It codes for CASSFFDTYTQYF.

The rearrangement uses TRBV14 and TRBJ2-1; 13 positions agree with TRBD2. CDR3 length equals 14 residues. Trimming took 2 bases from V and 13 from J; bases not matched to a gene: 5. The germline V gene has CDR1 SGHDN and CDR2 FVKESK. CDR3 protein: CASSQLGLAGTQFF. DNA for the CDR3: TGTGCCAGCAGCCAACTGGGACTAGCGGGAACTCAGTTCTTC.

Ten or more counts support this clonotype. This chain links TRBV28 with TRBJ1-2; D unresolved. With 5 bases removed from V and 6 bases from J, the gap between germline ends came to 4 bases. This CDR3 is 10 amino acids long. Per germline, CDR1 MDHEN and CDR2 SYDVKM. The CDR3 bases are TGTGCCAGCAGTGGGAATGGCTACACCTTC. Its translation: CASSGNGYTF.

This clonotype occurred many times. The chain uses TRBV5-1 and TRBJ1-1; TRBD1 might be the D (6 bases). The V gene lost 3 bases and the J gene lost 1 base, with 10 bases spanning the gap. Germline assignment: CDR1 SGHRS and CDR2 YFSETQ. The CDR3 consists of 14 residues. CDR3 in amino acids: CASSSGGKNTEAFF. The DNA of the CDR3 is TGCGCCAGCAGCTCCGGGGGCAAGAACACTGAAGCTTTCTTT.

In regard to this clonotype: At one boundary the junction diverges from the germline segment, which might be a read error. The chain uses TRBV20-1 and TRBJ2-5; TRBD2 might be the D (6 bases). Germline V CDR1 and CDR2: DFQATT, SNEGSKA (reference sequence). The CDR3 spans 14 residues. CDR3 in amino acids: CSAREASVLETRCF. Here the CDR3 DNA reads TGCAGTGCTAGGGAAGCTAGCGTCTTAGAGACCCGGTGCTTC.